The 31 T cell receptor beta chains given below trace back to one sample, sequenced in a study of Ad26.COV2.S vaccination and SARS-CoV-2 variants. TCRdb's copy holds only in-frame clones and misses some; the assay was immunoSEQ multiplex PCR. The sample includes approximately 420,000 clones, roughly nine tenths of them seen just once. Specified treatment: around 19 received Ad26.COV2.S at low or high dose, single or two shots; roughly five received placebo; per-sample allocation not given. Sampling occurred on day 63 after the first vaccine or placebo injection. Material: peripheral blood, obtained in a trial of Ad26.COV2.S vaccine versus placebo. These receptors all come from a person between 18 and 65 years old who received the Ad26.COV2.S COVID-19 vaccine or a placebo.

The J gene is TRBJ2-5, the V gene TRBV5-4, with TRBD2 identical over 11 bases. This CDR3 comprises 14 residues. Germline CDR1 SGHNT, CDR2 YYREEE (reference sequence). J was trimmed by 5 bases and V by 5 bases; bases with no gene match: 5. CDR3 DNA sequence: TGTGCCAGCAGTAGCGGGGGGGGGACGGAGACCCAGTACTTC. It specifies CASSSGGGTETQYF.

CDR3 nucleotide sequence: TGCGCCAGCAGCCCAAGGGTCAGCGGGGGTTACCTGCGGGATACGCAGTATTTT. This translates into CASSPRVSGGYLRDTQYF. The V and J genes are TRBV5-1 and TRBJ2-3, with 8 bases aligning to TRBD2. With 4 bases clipped from V and 6 bases from J, the junction kept 19 bases outside the gene matches. The CDR3 consists of 18 residues. The germline V gene encodes CDR1 SGHRS and CDR2 YFSETQ.

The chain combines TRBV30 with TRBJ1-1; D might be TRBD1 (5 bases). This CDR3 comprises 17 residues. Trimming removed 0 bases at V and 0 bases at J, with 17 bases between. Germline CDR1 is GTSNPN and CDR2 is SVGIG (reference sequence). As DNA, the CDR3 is TGTGCCTGGAGTGTACAGGTCTTGGGAGGTTTGAACACTGAAGCTTTCTTT. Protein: CAWSVQVLGGLNTEAFF.

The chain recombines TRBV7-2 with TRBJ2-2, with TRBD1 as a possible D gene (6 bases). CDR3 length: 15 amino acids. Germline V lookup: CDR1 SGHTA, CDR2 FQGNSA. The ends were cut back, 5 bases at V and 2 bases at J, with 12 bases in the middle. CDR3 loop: CASSLRDTNTGELFF. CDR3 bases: TGTGCCAGCAGCCTGAGGGACACCAACACCGGGGAGCTGTTTTTT.

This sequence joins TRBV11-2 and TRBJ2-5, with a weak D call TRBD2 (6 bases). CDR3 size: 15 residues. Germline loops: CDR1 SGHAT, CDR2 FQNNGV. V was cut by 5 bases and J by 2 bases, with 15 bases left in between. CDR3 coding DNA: TGTGCCAGCAGCGTCGGAGGGTTGGAGCAAGAGACCCAGTACTTC. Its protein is CASSVGGLEQETQYF.

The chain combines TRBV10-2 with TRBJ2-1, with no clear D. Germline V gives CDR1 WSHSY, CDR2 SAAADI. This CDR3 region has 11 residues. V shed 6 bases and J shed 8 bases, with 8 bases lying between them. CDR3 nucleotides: TGCGCCAGCAGGTTACTGGATGAGCAGTTCTTC. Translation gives CASRLLDEQFF.

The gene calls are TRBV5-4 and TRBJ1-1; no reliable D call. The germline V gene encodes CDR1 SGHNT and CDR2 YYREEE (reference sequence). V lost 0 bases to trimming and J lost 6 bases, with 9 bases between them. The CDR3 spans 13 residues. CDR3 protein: CASSLDRISEAFF. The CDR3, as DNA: TGTGCCAGCAGCTTGGATCGTATTTCTGAAGCTTTCTTT. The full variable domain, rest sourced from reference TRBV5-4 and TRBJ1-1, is ETGVTQSPTHLIKTRGQQVTLRCSSQSGHNTVSWYQQALGQGPQFIFQYYREEENGRGNFPPRFSGLQFPNYSSELNVNALELDDSALYLCASSLDRISEAFFGQGTRLTVV.

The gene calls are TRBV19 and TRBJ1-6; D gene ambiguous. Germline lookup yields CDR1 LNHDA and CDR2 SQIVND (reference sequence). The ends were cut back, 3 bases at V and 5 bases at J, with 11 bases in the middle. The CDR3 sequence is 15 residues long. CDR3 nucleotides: TGTGCCAGTAGTATGGAAGGAGGGAATAATTCACCCCTCCACTTT. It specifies CASSMEGGNNSPLHF.

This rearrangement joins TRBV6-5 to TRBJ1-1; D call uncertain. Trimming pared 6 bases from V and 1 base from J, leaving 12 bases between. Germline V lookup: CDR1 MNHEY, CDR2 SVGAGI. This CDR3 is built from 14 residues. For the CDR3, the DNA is TGTGCCAGCAGCCTCGGGTGGCGGAACACTGAAGCTTTCTTT. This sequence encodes CASSLGWRNTEAFF.

DNA for the CDR3: TGTGCCAGCAGCTTGGCTACTGAAGCTTTCTTT. It is translated as CASSLATEAFF. The chain employs TRBV5-5 and TRBJ1-1; D is unresolved. The V end was cut by 0 bases, the J end by 5 bases, with 2 bases between. Germline V CDR1 and CDR2: SGHKS, YYEKEE (reference sequence). CDR3 length: 11 residues.

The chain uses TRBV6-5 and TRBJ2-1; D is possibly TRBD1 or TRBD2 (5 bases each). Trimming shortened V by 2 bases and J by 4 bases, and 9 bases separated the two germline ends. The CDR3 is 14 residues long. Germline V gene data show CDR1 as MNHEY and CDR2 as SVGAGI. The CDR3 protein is CASSYGGRYNEQFF. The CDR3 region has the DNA TGTGCCAGCAGTTACGGGGGACGGTACAATGAGCAGTTCTTC.

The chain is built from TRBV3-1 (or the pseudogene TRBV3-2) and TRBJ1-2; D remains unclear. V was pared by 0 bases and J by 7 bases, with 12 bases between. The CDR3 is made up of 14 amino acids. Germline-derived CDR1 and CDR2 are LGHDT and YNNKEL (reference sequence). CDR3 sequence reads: CASSQDRTGGGYTF. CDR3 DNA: TGTGCCAGCAGCCAAGATAGGACCGGTGGTGGCTACACCTTC.

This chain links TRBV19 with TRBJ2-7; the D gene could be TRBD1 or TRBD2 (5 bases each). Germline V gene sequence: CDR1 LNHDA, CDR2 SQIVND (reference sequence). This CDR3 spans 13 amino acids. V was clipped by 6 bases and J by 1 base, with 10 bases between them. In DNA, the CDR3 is TGTGCCAGTAGGGGGGACCCGTCCTACGAGCAGTACTTC. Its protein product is CASRGDPSYEQYF.

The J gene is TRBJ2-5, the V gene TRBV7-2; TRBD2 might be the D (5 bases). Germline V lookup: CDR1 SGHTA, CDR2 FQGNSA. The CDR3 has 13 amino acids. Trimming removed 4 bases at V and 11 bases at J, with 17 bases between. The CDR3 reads CASSWNGVWAQYF. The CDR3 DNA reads TGTGCCAGCAGCTGGAACGGGGTGTGGGCACAGTACTTC.

For the CDR3, the DNA is TGTGCCAGCAGTGAGACGGAGGCACGGGACATTCAGTACTTC. It yields the protein CASSETEARDIQYF. The chain combines TRBV2 with TRBJ2-4; a possible D gene is TRBD2 (5 bases). The CDR3 runs to 14 residues. CDR1 and CDR2 from the germline V gene are SNHLY and FYNNEI. Trimming removed 3 bases from V and 8 bases from J, with 14 bases in between.

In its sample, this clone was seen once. The CDR3 loop reads CASGLTFVDTQYF. DNA for the CDR3: TGTGCTAGTGGTTTGACTTTTGTGGATACGCAGTATTTT. The chain carries TRBV12-5 and TRBJ2-3; D ambiguous. V lost 2 bases to trimming and J lost 6 bases, with 9 bases between them. This CDR3 is 13 amino acids long. Germline V gives CDR1 LGHNT, CDR2 FRNRAP.

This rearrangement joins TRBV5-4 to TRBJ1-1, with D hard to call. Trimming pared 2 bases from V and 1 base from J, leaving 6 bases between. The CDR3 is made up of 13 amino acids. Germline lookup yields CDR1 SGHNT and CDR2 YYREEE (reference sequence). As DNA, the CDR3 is TGTGCCAGCAGCTTCCAGGAGAACACTGAAGCTTTCTTT. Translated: CASSFQENTEAFF.

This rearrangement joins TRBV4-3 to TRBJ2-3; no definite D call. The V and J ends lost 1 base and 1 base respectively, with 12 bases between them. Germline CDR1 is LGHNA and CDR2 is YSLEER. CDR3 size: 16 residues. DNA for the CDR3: TGCGCCAGCAGCCAAGGACACTCAAGGGGCACAGATACGCAGTATTTT. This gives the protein CASSQGHSRGTDTQYF.

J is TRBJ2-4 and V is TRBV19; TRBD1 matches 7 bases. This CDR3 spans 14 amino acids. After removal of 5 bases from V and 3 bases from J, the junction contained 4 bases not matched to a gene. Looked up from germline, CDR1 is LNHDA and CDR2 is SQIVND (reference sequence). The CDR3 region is CASSDRDSKNIQYF. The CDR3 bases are TGTGCCAGTAGTGACCGGGACAGCAAAAACATTCAGTACTTC.

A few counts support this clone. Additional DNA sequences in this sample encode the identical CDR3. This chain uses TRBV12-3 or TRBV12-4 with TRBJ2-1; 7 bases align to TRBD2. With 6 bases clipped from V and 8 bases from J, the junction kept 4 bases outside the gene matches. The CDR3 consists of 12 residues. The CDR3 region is CASSPRGDEQFF. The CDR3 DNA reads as TGTGCCAGCAGCCCACGGGGGGATGAGCAGTTCTTC.

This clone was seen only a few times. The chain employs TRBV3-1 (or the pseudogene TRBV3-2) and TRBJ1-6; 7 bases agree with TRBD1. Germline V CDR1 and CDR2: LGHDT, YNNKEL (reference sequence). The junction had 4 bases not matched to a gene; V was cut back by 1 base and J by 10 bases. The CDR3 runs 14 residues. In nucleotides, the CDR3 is TGTGCCAGCAGCCAAGTGACAGGGAGGTCACCCCTCCACTTT. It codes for CASSQVTGRSPLHF.

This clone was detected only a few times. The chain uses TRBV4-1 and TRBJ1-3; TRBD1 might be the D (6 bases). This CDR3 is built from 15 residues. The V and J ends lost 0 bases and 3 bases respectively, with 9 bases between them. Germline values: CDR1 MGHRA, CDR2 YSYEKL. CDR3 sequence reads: CASSQESRGGNTIYF. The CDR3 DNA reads TGCGCCAGCAGCCAAGAAAGCAGGGGTGGAAACACCATATATTTT.

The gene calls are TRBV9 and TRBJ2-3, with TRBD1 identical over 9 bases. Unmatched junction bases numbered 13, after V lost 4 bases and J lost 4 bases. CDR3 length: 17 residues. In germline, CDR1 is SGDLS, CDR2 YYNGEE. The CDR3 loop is CASSPPYGTGSSDTQYF. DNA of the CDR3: TGTGCCAGCAGCCCCCCGTACGGGACAGGGTCGTCAGATACGCAGTATTTT.

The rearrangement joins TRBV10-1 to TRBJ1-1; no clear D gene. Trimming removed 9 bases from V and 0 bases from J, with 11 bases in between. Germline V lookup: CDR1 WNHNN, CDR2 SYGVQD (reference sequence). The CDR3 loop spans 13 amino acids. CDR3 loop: CARRVQMNTEAFF. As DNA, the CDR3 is TGCGCCAGGAGGGTACAGATGAACACTGAAGCTTTCTTT.

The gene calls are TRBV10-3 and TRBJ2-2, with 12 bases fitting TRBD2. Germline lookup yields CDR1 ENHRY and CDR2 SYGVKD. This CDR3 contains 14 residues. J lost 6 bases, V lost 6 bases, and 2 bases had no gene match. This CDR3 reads CAIRLAGGPGELFF. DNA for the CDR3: TGTGCCATCAGACTAGCGGGGGGACCCGGGGAGCTGTTTTTT.

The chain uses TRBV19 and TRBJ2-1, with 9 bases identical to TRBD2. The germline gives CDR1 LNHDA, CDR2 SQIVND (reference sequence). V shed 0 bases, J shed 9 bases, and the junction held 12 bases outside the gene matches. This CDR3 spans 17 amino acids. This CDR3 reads CASSIDGGRGGSGEQFF. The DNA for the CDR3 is TGTGCCAGTAGTATAGACGGCGGGCGGGGGGGTTCTGGTGAGCAGTTCTTC.

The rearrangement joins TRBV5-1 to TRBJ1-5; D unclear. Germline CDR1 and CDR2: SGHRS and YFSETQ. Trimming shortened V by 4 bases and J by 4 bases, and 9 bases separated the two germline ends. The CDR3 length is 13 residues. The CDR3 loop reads CASSPDPNQPQHF. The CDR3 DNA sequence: TGCGCCAGCAGCCCCGACCCGAATCAGCCCCAGCATTTT.

CDR3 sequence reads: CASSRPQTGEETQYF. The CDR3, as DNA: TGTGCCAGCAGCCGACCACAGACAGGGGAAGAGACCCAGTACTTC. The chain joins TRBV2 to TRBJ2-5; 8 bases line up with TRBD1. There are 15 residues in the CDR3. Germline-derived CDR1 and CDR2 are SNHLY and FYNNEI. The trim removed 6 bases at V and 3 bases at J, leaving 9 bases unmatched.

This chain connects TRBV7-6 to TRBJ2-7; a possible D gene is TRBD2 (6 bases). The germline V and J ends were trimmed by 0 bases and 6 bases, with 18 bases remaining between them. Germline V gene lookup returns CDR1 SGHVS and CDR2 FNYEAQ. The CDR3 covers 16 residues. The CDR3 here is CASSLAQGGAPTEQYF. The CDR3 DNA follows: TGTGCCAGCAGCTTAGCCCAGGGAGGTGCTCCAACCGAGCAGTACTTC.

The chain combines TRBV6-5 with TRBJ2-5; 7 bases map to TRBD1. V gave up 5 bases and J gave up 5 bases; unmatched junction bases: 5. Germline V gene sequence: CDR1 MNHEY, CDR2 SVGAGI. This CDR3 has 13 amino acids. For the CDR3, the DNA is TGTGCCAGCAGTAGACAGGGTACGGAGACCCAGTACTTC. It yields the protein CASSRQGTETQYF.

The CDR3 sequence is CASSVATGGTPYNEQFF. CDR3 coding DNA: TGTGCCAGCAGCGTAGCGACCGGGGGTACACCCTACAATGAGCAGTTCTTC. The chain has TRBV9 and TRBJ2-1; D perhaps matches TRBD2 (6 bases). This CDR3 is 17 amino acids long. Trimming shortened V by 0 bases and J by 2 bases, and 15 bases separated the two germline ends. CDR1 and CDR2 (germline): SGDLS, YYNGEE.